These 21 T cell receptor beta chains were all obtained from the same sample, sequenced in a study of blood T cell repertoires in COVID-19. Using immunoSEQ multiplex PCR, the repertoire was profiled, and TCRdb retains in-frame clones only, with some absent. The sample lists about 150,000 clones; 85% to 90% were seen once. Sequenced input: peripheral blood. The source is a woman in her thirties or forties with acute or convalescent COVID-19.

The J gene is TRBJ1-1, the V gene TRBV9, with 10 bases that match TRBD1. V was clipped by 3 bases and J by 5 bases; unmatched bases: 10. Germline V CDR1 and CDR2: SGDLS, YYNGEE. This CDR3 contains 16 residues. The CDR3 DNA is TGTGCCAGCAGCGGTCGCAGGGACAGGGGTAATACTGAAGCTTTCTTT. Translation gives CASSGRRDRGNTEAFF. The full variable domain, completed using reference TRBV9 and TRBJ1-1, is DSGVTQTPKHLITATGQRVTLRCSPRSGDLSVYWYQQSLDQGLQFLIQYYNGEERAKGNILERFSAQQFPDLHSELNLSSLELGDSALYFCASSGRRDRGNTEAFFGQGTRLTVV.

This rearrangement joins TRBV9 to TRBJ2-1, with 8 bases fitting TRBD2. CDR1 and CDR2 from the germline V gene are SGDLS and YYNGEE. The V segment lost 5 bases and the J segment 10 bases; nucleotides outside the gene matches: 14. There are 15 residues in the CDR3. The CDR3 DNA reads TGTGCCAGCAGTGCAACTAGCGGCCTCTTGGGAGAGCAGTTCTTC. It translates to CASSATSGLLGEQFF.

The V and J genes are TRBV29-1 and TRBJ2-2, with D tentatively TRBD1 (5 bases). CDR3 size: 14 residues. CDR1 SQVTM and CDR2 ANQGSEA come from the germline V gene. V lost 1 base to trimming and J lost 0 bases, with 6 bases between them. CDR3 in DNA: TGCAGCGTTGAAGCAGGGTCGAACACCGGGGAGCTGTTTTTT. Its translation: CSVEAGSNTGELFF.

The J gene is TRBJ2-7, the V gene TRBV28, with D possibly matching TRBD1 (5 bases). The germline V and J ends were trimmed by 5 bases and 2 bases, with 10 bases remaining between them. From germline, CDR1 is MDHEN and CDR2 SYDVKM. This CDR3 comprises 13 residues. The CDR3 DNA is TGTGCCAGCAGTAGACAGTCTCCCTACGAGCAGTACTTC. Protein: CASSRQSPYEQYF.

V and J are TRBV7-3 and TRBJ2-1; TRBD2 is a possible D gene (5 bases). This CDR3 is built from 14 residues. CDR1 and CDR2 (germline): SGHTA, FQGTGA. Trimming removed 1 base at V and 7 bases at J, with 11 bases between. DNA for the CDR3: TGTGCCAGCAGCTTAATACCGGGGAGAAATGAGCAGTTCTTC. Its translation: CASSLIPGRNEQFF.

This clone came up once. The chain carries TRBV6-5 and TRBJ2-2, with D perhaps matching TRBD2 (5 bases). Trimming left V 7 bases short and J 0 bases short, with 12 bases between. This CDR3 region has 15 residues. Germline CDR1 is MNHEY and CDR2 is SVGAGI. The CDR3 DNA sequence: TGTGCCAGCACCCCGGACGGGACGAACACCGGGGAGCTGTTTTTT. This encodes CASTPDGTNTGELFF.

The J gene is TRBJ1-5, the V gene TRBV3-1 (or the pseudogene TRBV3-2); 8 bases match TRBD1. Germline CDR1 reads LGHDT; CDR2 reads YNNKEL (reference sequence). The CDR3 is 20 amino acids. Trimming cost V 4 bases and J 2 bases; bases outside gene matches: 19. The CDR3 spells CASSPTIGTGTPGGNQPQHF. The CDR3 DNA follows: TGTGCCAGCAGCCCGACGATCGGGACAGGTACCCCGGGTGGCAATCAGCCCCAGCATTTT.

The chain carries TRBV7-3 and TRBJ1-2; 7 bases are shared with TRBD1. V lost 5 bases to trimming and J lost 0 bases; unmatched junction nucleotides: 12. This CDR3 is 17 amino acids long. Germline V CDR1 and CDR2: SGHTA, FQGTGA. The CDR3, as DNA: TGTGCCAGCAGCCCTACCCGCGGGACAGAAGCTAACTATGGCTACACCTTC. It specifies CASSPTRGTEANYGYTF.

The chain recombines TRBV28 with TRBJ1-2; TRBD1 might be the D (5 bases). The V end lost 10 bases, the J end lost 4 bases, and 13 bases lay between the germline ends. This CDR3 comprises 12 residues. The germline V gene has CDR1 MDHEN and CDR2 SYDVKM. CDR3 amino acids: CATRAGGYGYTF. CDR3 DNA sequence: TGTGCCACCAGGGCCGGAGGCTATGGCTACACCTTC.

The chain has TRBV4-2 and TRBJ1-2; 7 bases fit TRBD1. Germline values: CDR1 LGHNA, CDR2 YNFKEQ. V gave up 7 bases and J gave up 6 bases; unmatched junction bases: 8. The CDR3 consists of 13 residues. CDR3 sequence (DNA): TGTGCCAGCACCGCCACACAGGGGAATGGCTACACCTTC. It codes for CASTATQGNGYTF.

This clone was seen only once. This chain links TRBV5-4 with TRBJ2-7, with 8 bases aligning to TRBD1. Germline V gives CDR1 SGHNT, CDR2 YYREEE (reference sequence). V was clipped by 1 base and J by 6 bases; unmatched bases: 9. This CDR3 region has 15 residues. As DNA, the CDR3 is TGTGCCAGCAGCTTGACAGGGGGTCAGTATGGCGAGCAGTACTTC. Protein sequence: CASSLTGGQYGEQYF.

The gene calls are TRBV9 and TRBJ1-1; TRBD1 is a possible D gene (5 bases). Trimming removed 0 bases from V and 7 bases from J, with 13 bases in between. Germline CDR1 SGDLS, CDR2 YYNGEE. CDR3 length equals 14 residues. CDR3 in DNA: TGTGCCAGCAGCGTAGATCCGGGGGGTGGTGAAGCTTTCTTT. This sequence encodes CASSVDPGGGEAFF.

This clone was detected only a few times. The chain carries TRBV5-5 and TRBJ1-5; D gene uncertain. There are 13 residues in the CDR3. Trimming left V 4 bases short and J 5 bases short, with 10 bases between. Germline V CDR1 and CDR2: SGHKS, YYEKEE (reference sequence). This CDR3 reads CASSRSSDQPQHF. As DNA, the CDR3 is TGTGCCAGCAGCCGTTCGTCCGATCAGCCCCAGCATTTT.

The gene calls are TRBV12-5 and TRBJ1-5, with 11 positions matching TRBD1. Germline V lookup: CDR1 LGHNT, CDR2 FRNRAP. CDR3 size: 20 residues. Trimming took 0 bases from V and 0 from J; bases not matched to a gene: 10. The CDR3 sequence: CASGLVLWGQGGYSNQPQHF. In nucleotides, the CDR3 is TGTGCTAGTGGTTTGGTACTTTGGGGACAGGGGGGATATAGCAATCAGCCCCAGCATTTT.

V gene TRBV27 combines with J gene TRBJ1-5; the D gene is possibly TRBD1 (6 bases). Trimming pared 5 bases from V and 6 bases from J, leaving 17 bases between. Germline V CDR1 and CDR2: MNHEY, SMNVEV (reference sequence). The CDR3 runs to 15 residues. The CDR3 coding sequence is TGTGCCAGCAGTAAAGATACAGGGTTCGGTCAGCCCCAGCATTTT. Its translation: CASSKDTGFGQPQHF.

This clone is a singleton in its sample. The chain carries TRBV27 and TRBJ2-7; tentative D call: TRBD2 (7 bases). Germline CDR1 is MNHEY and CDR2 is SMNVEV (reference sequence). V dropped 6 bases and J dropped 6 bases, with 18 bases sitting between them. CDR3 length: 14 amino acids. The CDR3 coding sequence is TGTGCCAGCAGCCGGGACAACCCGGGGGGCGAGCAGTACTTC. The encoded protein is CASSRDNPGGEQYF.

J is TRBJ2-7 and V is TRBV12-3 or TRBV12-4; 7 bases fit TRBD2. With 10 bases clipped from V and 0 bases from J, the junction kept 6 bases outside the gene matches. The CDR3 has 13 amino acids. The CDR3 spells CAIARTSSYEQYF. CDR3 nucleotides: TGTGCCATAGCCCGGACTAGCTCCTACGAGCAGTACTTC.

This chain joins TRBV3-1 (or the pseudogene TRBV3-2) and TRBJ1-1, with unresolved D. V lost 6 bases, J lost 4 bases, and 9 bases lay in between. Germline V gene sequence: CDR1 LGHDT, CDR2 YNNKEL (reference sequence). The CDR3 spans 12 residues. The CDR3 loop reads CASSPEGTEAFF. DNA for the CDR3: TGTGCCAGCAGTCCGGAGGGCACTGAAGCTTTCTTT.

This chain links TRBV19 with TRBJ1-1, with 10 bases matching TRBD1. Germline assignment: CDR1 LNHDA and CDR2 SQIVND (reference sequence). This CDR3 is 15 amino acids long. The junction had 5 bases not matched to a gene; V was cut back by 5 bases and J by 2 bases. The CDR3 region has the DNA TGTGCCAGTAGTCCCCGGACAGGGGGAAACACTGAAGCTTTCTTT. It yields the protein CASSPRTGGNTEAFF.

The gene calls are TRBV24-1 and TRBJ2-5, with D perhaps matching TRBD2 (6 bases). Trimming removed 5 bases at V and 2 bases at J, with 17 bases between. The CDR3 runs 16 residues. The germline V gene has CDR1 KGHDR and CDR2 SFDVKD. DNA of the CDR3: TGTGCCACCAGTGGAGATGAGGGAGGCCTACAAGAGACCCAGTACTTC. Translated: CATSGDEGGLQETQYF.

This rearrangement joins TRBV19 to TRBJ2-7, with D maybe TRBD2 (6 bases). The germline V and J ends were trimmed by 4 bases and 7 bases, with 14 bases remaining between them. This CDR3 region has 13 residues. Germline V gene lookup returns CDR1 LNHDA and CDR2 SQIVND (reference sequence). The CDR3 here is CASSKEGFQEQYF. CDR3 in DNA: TGTGCCAGTAGTAAGGAGGGCTTTCAGGAGCAGTACTTC.